These 25 T cell receptor beta chains were sequenced from one sample in a study of blood T cell repertoires in COVID-19. Generated by immunoSEQ multiplex PCR, the TCRdb table keeps only in-frame clones and is missing some. This sample carries fewer than 300,000 clones, approximately 88% of them seen once, and the ten largest clones take about 1.2%. Material for sequencing was PBMCs or T cells enriched from blood (not recorded which). The receptors derive from a woman aged 35 to 49 with acute COVID-19.

This chain uses TRBV30 with TRBJ1-1; no reliable D call. CDR3 length: 13 amino acids. Germline CDR1 GTSNPN, CDR2 SVGIG (reference sequence). With 4 bases removed from V and 2 bases from J, the gap between germline ends came to 11 bases. The CDR3 region is CAWIATANTEAFF. CDR3 in DNA: TGTGCCTGGATAGCCACGGCTAACACTGAAGCTTTCTTT. Full variable domain (missing parts from reference TRBV30 and TRBJ1-1): SQTIHQWPATLVQPVGSPLSLECTVEGTSNPNLYWYRQAAGRGLQLLFYSVGIGQISSEVPQNLSASRPQDRQFILSSKKLLLSDSGFYLCAWIATANTEAFFGQGTRLTVV.

CDR3 in DNA: TGTGCCAGCAGCTCAGGACAGGGCAATCAGCCCCAGCATTTT. Protein: CASSSGQGNQPQHF. The rearrangement links TRBV5-5 to TRBJ1-5; 7 bases match TRBD1. The germline V gene encodes CDR1 SGHKS and CDR2 YYEKEE (reference sequence). Trimming took 3 bases from V and 2 from J; bases not matched to a gene: 2. CDR3 size: 14 residues. Variable domain in full (rest from reference TRBV5-5 and TRBJ1-5): DAGVTQSPTHLIKTRGQQVTLRCSPISGHKSVSWYQQVLGQGPQFIFQYYEKEERGRGNFPDRFSARQFPNYSSELNVNALLLGDSALYLCASSSGQGNQPQHFGDGTRLSIL.

The chain uses TRBV6-5 and TRBJ1-1; no clear D gene. The CDR3 sequence is 13 residues long. Germline values: CDR1 MNHEY, CDR2 SVGAGI. V was trimmed by 8 bases and J by 3 bases, leaving 13 bases between them. The CDR3 DNA reads as TGTGCCAGCTCTTTGGCGGTGGACACTGAAGCTTTCTTT. Translated: CASSLAVDTEAFF.

The genes are TRBV10-3 and TRBJ1-5; possible D gene TRBD1, 5 bases. Germline lookup yields CDR1 ENHRY and CDR2 SYGVKD. CDR3 size: 13 residues. Trimming removed 9 bases from V and 3 bases from J, with 12 bases in between. The CDR3 DNA reads TGTGCCATGAAAGACAGACTCAATCAGCCCCAGCATTTT. Amino acids: CAMKDRLNQPQHF.

The chain couples TRBV12-3 or TRBV12-4 to TRBJ2-7; D may be TRBD1 (5 bases). Trimming removed 2 bases from V and 3 bases from J, with 5 bases in between. The CDR3 has 12 amino acids. CDR3 DNA sequence: TGTGCCAGCAGTTTAAGGGGCTACGAGCAGTACGTC. Translated: CASSLRGYEQYV.

This rearrangement joins TRBV3-1 (or the pseudogene TRBV3-2) to TRBJ1-5; 7 bases are shared with TRBD1. CDR3 length: 15 residues. The germline gives CDR1 LGHDT, CDR2 YNNKEL (reference sequence). J gave up 3 bases and V 6 bases, and 8 bases lay outside the gene matches. CDR3 DNA sequence: TGTGCCAGCAGTCCCTACAGGGGCTACAATCAGCCCCAGCATTTT. It encodes CASSPYRGYNQPQHF.

The rearrangement joins TRBV7-9 to TRBJ2-2, with 13 bases aligning to TRBD2. Germline CDR1 is SEHNR and CDR2 is FQNEAQ (reference sequence). V was pared by 2 bases and J by 5 bases, with 2 bases of the junction left unmatched. The CDR3 runs 16 residues. CDR3 nucleotide sequence: TGTGCCAGCAGCTTAACTAGCGGGAGGGGAACCGGGGAGCTGTTTTTT. This encodes CASSLTSGRGTGELFF. The full variable domain, rest sourced from reference TRBV7-9 and TRBJ2-2, is DTGVSQNPRHKITKRGQNVTFRCDPISEHNRLYWYRQTLGQGPEFLTYFQNEAQLEKSRLLSDRFSAERPKGSFSTLEIQRTEQGDSAMYLCASSLTSGRGTGELFFGEGSRLTVL.

The chain recombines TRBV5-4 with TRBJ2-7, with 7 nucleotides matching TRBD2. The V gene's germline CDR1 is SGHNT and CDR2 YYREEE (reference sequence). The CDR3 is made up of 16 amino acids. V lost 4 bases and J lost 2; bases outside the gene matches: 12. In DNA, the CDR3 is TGTGCCAGCAGCCACCCCACGACTAGCCCGACCTACGAGCAGTACTTC. This codes for CASSHPTTSPTYEQYF.

This clone was found a few times. The rearrangement joins TRBV29-1 to TRBJ2-5; 11 bases match TRBD2. This CDR3 is 14 amino acids long. Germline assignment: CDR1 SQVTM and CDR2 ANQGSEA. Germline trimming cut 6 bases from V and 5 bases from J; bases unmatched to any gene: 8. CDR3 sequence (DNA): TGCAGCGTGAGTAGCGGGAGGGCCGGTGAGACCCAGTACTTC. This codes for CSVSSGRAGETQYF.

The chain carries TRBV30 and TRBJ1-1; a possible D gene is TRBD1 (6 bases). Germline V gene lookup returns CDR1 GTSNPN and CDR2 SVGIG (reference sequence). The CDR3 loop spans 13 amino acids. V was trimmed by 3 bases and J by 5 bases, leaving 13 bases between them. DNA of the CDR3: TGTGCCTGGAGACGACAGGATGGGACTGAAGCTTTCTTT. Amino acid sequence: CAWRRQDGTEAFF.

V is TRBV7-8 and J is TRBJ1-6, with 8 bases lining up with TRBD1. V was pared by 0 bases and J by 14 bases, with 24 bases of the junction left unmatched. CDR1 is SGHVS, CDR2 FQNEAQ, per germline. The CDR3 spans 20 residues. CDR3 region: CASSLARRGRLQGEVGTLHF. CDR3 coding DNA: TGTGCCAGCAGCTTAGCCCGAAGAGGTCGTCTACAGGGGGAAGTGGGCACCCTCCACTTT.

The chain is built from TRBV5-1 and TRBJ2-2, with 8 bases identical to TRBD1. J lost 6 bases, V lost 5 bases, and 12 bases had no gene match. This CDR3 has 16 residues. Germline lookup yields CDR1 SGHRS and CDR2 YFSETQ. CDR3 amino acids: CASRPTGTGYSGELFF. DNA of the CDR3: TGCGCCAGCAGACCCACCGGGACAGGTTATTCCGGGGAGCTGTTTTTT.

The genes are TRBV9 and TRBJ2-2; 7 bases align to TRBD1. The CDR3 has 15 residues. The J segment lost 5 bases and the V segment lost 0 bases, leaving 4 bases of the junction unmatched. The V gene's germline CDR1 is SGDLS and CDR2 YYNGEE. The CDR3 sequence: CASSVGDSQTGELFF. The CDR3 nucleotides are TGTGCCAGCAGCGTAGGGGACAGTCAGACCGGGGAGCTGTTTTTT.

This clone appeared once. J is TRBJ2-5 and V is TRBV19, with 10 bases matching TRBD2. CDR3 size: 19 residues. V gave up 3 bases and J gave up 2 bases; unmatched junction bases: 15. Germline V gene lookup returns CDR1 LNHDA and CDR2 SQIVND (reference sequence). The CDR3 spells CASSITIRVAGGRQETQYF. The CDR3 DNA reads TGTGCCAGTAGTATTACTATTCGGGTAGCGGGAGGTCGGCAAGAGACCCAGTACTTC.

The chain employs TRBV4-1 and TRBJ2-3; 12 nucleotides align to TRBD2. The germline gives CDR1 MGHRA, CDR2 YSYEKL. V lost 4 bases to trimming and J lost 2 bases; unmatched junction nucleotides: 16. The CDR3 has 20 amino acids. The CDR3 DNA sequence: TGCGCCAGCAGCCGCCAAAGAGTAGATGGGACTAGCGGGTACACAGATACGCAGTATTTT. Translated: CASSRQRVDGTSGYTDTQYF.

The chain recombines TRBV6-5 with TRBJ1-1; no clear D. The length of the CDR3 is 14 residues. Germline V CDR1 and CDR2: MNHEY, SVGAGI. V lost 3 bases to trimming and J lost 6 bases, with 14 bases between them. The CDR3 coding sequence is TGTGCCAGCAGTTATGATCGGAGGGCCTCTGAAGCTTTCTTT. Its translation: CASSYDRRASEAFF.

V gene TRBV6-5 combines with J gene TRBJ1-1, with D possibly TRBD1 on 5 matching bases. Germline V CDR1 and CDR2: MNHEY, SVGAGI. Trimming cost V 5 bases and J 2 bases, with 15 bases left between them. The CDR3 is 15 amino acids. The CDR3 region has the DNA TGTGCCAGCAGTCCTCTGGGGGGGAGAAACACTGAAGCTTTCTTT. Translated, it gives CASSPLGGRNTEAFF.

The V and J genes are TRBV2 and TRBJ1-2, with 9 nucleotides matching TRBD1. Looked up from germline, CDR1 is SNHLY and CDR2 is FYNNEI. The CDR3 has 13 residues. V was clipped by 4 bases and J by 8 bases; unmatched bases: 5. DNA of the CDR3: TGTGCCAGCAGTGGGGGACAGGGAGAGGGCTACACCTTC. This codes for CASSGGQGEGYTF.

The chain recombines TRBV7-2 with TRBJ1-3; possibly TRBD1 for D (6 bases). Germline CDR1 SGHTA, CDR2 FQGNSA. The CDR3 length is 15 residues. V was trimmed by 1 base and J by 4 bases, leaving 11 bases between them. This CDR3 reads CASSLDHRAGNTIYF. CDR3 bases: TGTGCCAGCAGCTTAGATCACAGGGCCGGAAACACCATATATTTT.

This rearrangement joins TRBV7-8 to TRBJ1-3; D gene unclear. The CDR3 sequence is 17 residues long. V was clipped by 5 bases and J by 6 bases, with 23 bases between them. CDR1 is SGHVS, CDR2 FQNEAQ, per germline. In nucleotides, the CDR3 is TGTGCCAGCAGCCCTGAGACAAGCGGCCGGGCAGTAAACACCATATATTTT. It encodes CASSPETSGRAVNTIYF.

The rearrangement links TRBV7-9 to TRBJ1-2; D unclear. The CDR3 consists of 11 residues. CDR1 and CDR2 (germline): SEHNR, FQNEAQ (reference sequence). CDR3 DNA sequence: TGTTTGTGGGAGGCGAACTATGGCTACACCTTC. Translating it yields CLWEANYGYTF.

The chain recombines TRBV5-1 with TRBJ1-1, with a tentative D call TRBD1 (5 bases). The CDR3 is 21 amino acids. Trimming took off 2 bases at V and 7 bases at J, with 36 bases between the two ends. Germline CDR1 and CDR2: SGHRS and YFSETQ. The CDR3 sequence is CASSFLTPAAGDLTWAGEAFF. The CDR3 DNA reads as TGCGCCAGCAGCTTCTTAACTCCTGCCGCGGGGGATCTCACGTGGGCTGGTGAAGCTTTCTTT.

V and J are TRBV27 and TRBJ1-6; TRBD1 might be the D (6 bases). Germline-derived CDR1 and CDR2 are MNHEY and SMNVEV (reference sequence). V was pared by 5 bases and J by 7 bases, with 15 bases between. The CDR3 consists of 15 residues. The CDR3 nucleotides read TGTGCCAGCAGTCCGGGGACACGGGCAAATTCACCCCTCCACTTT. Translated: CASSPGTRANSPLHF.

This clone was recorded a few times. The chain recombines TRBV13 with TRBJ1-2; weak D call: TRBD1 (5 bases). Between the trimmed V and J ends, which lost 0 bases and 1 base, there was a span of 6 bases. This CDR3 contains 14 residues. Germline lookup yields CDR1 PRHDT and CDR2 FYEKMQ (reference sequence). CDR3 DNA sequence: TGTGCCAGCAGCTTAGGACAGGATAACTATGGCTACACCTTC. This gives the protein CASSLGQDNYGYTF.

This sequence joins TRBV21-1 and TRBJ1-3; the listed D gene, TRBD1, was not tested against the DNA. TRBV21-1 is a documented pseudogene. CDR3 size: 16 residues. The CDR3 reads CASSNLMGSSGNTIYF. CDR3 coding DNA: TGTGCCAGCAGCAACTTGATGGGCAGCTCTGGAAACACCATATATTTT.